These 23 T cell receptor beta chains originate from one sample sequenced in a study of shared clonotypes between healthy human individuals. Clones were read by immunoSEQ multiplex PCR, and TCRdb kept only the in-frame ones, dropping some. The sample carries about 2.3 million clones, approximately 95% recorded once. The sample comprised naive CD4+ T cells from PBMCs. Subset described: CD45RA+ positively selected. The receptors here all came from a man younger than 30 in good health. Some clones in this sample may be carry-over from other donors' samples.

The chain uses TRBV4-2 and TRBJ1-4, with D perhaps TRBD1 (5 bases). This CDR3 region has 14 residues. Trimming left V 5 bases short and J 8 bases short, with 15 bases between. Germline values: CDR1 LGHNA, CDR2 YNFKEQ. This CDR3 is CASSSDRVEEKLFF. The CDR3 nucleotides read TGTGCCAGCAGCTCTGACAGAGTGGAGGAAAAACTGTTTTTT.

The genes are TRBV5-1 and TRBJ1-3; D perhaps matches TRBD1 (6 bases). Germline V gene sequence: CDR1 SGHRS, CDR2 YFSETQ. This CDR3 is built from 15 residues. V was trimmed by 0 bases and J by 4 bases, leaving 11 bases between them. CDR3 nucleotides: TGCGCCAGCAGCTTGGCTGGGGGGCGAGGAAACACCATATATTTT. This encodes CASSLAGGRGNTIYF.

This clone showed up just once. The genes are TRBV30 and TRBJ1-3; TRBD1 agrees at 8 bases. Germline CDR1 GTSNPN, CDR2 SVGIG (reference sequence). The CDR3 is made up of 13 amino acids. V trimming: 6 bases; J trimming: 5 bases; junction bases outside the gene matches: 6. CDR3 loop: CACVDRVRNTIYF. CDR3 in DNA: TGTGCCTGTGTGGACAGGGTTAGAAACACCATATATTTT. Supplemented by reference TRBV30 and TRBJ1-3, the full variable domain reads SQTIHQWPATLVQPVGSPLSLECTVEGTSNPNLYWYRQAAGRGLQLLFYSVGIGQISSEVPQNLSASRPQDRQFILSSKKLLLSDSGFYLCACVDRVRNTIYFGEGSWLTVV.

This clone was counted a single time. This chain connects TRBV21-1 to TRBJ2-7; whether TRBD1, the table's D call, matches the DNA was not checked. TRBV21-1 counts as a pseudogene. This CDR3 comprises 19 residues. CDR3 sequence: CASSKARGQGLVASYEQYF. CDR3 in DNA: TGTGCCAGCAGCAAAGCTCGCGGACAGGGGTTGGTGGCATCCTACGAGCAGTACTTC.

The CDR3 sequence: CATSGRQGAYEQYF. CDR3 bases: TGTGCCACCAGTGGTCGTCAGGGAGCCTACGAGCAGTACTTC. The chain couples TRBV15 to TRBJ2-7; D possibly uses TRBD1 or TRBD2 (5 bases each). This CDR3 has 14 amino acids. Looked up from germline, CDR1 is LNHNV and CDR2 is YYDKDF (reference sequence). Trimming stripped 6 bases from V and 2 bases from J, with 14 bases between. Filled out from reference TRBV15 and TRBJ2-7, the complete variable domain reads DAMVIQNPRYQVTQFGKPVTLSCSQTLNHNVMYWYQQKSSQAPKLLFHYYDKDFNNEADTPDNFQSRRPNTSFCFLDIRSPGLGDTAMYLCATSGRQGAYEQYFGPGTRLTVT.

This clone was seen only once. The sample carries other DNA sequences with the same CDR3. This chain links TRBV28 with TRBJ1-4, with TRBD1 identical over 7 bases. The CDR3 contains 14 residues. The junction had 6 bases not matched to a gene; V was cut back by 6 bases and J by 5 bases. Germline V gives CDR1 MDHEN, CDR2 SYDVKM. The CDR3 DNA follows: TGTGCCAGCAGCTCGGGGACAGAAAATGAAAAACTGTTTTTT. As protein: CASSSGTENEKLFF.

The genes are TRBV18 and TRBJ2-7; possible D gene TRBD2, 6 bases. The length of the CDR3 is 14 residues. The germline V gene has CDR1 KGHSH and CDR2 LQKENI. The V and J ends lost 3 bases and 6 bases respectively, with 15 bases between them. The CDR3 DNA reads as TGTGCCAGCTCACCCGGGCATCGGGGGTTCGAGCAGTACTTC. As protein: CASSPGHRGFEQYF.

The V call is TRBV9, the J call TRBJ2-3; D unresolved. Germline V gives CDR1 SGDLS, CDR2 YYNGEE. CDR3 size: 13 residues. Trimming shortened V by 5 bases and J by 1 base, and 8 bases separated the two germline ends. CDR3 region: CASRKTGTDTQYF. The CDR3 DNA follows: TGTGCCAGCAGGAAAACGGGCACAGATACGCAGTATTTT.

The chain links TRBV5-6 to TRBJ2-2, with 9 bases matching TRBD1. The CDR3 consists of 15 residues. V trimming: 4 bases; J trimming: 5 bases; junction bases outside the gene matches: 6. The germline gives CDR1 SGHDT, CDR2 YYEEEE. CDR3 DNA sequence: TGTGCCAGCAGCGGACGGGACAGGGCTACCGGGGAGCTGTTTTTT. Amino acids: CASSGRDRATGELFF.

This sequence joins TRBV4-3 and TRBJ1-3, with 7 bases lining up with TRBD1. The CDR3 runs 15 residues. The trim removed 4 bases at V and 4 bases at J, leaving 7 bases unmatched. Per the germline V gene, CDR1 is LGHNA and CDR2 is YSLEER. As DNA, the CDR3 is TGCGCCAGCAGCCGCACAACAGGGGACGGAAACACCATATATTTT. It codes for CASSRTTGDGNTIYF.

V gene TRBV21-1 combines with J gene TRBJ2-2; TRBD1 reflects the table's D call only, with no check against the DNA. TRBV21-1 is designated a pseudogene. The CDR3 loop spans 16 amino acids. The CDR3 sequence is CASSKVWPGNTGELFF. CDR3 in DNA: TGTGCCAGCAGCAAAGTTTGGCCAGGGAACACCGGGGAGCTGTTTTTT.

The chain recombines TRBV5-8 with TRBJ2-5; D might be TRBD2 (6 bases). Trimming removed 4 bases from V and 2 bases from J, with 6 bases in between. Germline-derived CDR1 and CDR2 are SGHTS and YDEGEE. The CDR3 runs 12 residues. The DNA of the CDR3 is TGTGCCAGCAGCCGGGAGCAAGAGACCCAGTACTTC. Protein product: CASSREQETQYF.

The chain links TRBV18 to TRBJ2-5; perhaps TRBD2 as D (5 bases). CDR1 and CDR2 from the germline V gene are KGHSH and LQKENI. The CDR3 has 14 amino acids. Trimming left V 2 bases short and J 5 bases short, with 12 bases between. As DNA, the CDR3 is TGTGCCAGCTCACCAGGCGGTGGGAGTGAGACCCAGTACTTC. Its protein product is CASSPGGGSETQYF.

The CDR3 nucleotides are TGTGCCAGCAGCCCCCAGGGAGATTGGTACAATGAGCAGTTCTTC. Translation gives CASSPQGDWYNEQFF. This chain links TRBV9 with TRBJ2-1, with D perhaps being TRBD1 or TRBD2 (5 bases each). Germline values: CDR1 SGDLS, CDR2 YYNGEE. This CDR3 contains 15 residues. Trimming stripped 4 bases from V and 4 bases from J, with 15 bases between.

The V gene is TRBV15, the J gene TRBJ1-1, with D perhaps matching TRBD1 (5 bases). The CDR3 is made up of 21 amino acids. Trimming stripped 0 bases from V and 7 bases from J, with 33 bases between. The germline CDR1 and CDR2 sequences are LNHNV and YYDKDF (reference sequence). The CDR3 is CATSREGVHRLQGRSAGEAFF. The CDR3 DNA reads TGTGCCACCAGCAGAGAGGGGGTTCACAGGTTGCAGGGCAGATCGGCAGGTGAAGCTTTCTTT.

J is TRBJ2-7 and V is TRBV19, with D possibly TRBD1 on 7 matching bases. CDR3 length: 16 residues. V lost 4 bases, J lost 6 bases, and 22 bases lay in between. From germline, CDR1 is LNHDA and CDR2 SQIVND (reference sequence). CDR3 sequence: CASSNLGAGGLGEQYF. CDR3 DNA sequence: TGTGCCAGTAGTAATCTCGGGGCAGGGGGGCTTGGCGAGCAGTACTTC. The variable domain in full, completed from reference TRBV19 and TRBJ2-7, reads DGGITQSPKYLFRKEGQNVTLSCEQNLNHDAMYWYRQDPGQGLRLIYYSQIVNDFQKGDIAEGYSVSREKKESFPLTVTSAQKNPTAFYLCASSNLGAGGLGEQYFGPGTRLTVT.

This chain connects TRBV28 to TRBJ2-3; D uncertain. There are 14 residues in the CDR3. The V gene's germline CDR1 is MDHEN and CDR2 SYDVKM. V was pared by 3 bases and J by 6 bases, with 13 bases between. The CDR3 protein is CASSLPTITDTQYF. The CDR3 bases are TGTGCCAGCAGTTTGCCGACCATAACCGATACGCAGTATTTT. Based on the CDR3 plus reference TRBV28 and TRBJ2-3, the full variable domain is DVKVTQSSRYLVKRTGEKVFLECVQDMDHENMFWYRQDPGLGLRLIYFSYDVKMKEKGDIPEGYSVSREKKERFSLILESASTNQTSMYLCASSLPTITDTQYFGPGTRLTVL.

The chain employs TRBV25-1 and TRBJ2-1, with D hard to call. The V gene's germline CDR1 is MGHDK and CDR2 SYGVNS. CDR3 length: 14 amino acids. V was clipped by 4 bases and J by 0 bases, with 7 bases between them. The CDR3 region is CASSGPNSYNEQFF. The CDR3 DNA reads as TGTGCCAGCAGTGGACCTAACTCCTACAATGAGCAGTTCTTC. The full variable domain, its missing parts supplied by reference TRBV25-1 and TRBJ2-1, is EADIYQTPRYLVIGTGKKITLECSQTMGHDKMYWYQQDPGMELHLIHYSYGVNSTEKGDLSSESTVSRIRTEHFPLTLESARPSHTSQYLCASSGPNSYNEQFFGPGTRLTVL.

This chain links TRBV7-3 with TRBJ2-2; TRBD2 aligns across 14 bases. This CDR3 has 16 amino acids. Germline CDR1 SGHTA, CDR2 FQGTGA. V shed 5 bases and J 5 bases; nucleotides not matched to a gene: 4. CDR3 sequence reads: CASSPTSGRGTGELFF. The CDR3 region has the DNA TGTGCCAGCAGCCCGACTAGCGGGAGGGGTACCGGGGAGCTGTTTTTT.

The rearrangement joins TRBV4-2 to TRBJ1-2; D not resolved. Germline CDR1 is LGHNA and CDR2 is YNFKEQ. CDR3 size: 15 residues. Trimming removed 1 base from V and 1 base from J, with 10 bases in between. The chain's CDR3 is CASSQGRQDNYGYTF. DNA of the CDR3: TGTGCCAGCAGCCAAGGCCGTCAAGATAACTATGGCTACACCTTC.

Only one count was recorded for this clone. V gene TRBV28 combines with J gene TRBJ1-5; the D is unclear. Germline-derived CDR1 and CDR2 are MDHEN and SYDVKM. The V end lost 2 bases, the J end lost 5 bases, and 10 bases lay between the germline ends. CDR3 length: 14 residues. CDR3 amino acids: CASSLVAAHQPQHF. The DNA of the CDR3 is TGTGCCAGCAGTTTAGTGGCAGCCCATCAGCCCCAGCATTTT.

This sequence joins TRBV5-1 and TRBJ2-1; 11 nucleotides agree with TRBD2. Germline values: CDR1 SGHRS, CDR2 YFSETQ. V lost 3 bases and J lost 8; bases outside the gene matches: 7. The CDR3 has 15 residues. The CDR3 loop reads CASSYSGRAEDEQFF. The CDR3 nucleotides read TGCGCCAGCAGCTATAGCGGGAGGGCCGAGGATGAGCAGTTCTTC.

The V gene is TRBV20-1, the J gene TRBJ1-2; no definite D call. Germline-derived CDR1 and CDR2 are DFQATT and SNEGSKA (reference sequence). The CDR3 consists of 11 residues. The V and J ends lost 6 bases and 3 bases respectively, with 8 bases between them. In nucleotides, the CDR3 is TGCAGTGCCAAAAGGGACTATGGCTACACCTTC. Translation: CSAKRDYGYTF.